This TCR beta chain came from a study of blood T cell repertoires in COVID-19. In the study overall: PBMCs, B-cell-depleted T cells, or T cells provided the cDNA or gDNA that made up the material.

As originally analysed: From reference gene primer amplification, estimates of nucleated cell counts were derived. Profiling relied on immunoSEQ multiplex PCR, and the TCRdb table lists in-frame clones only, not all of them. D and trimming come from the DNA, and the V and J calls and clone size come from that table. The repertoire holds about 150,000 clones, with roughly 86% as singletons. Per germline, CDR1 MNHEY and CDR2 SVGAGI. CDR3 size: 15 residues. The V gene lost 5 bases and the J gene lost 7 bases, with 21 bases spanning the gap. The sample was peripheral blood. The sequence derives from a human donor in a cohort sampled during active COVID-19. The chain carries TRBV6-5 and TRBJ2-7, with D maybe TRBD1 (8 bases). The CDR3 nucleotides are TGTGCCAGCAGTACCACCGGGACAGGACTAGATGAGCAGTACTTC. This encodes CASSTTGTGLDEQYF.